This record concerns one TCR beta chain sequence. What it recognizes is unknown. The data were obtained in a study of CD8+ T cells in alopecia areata. Overall study findings and caveats: Greater clonality was observed in lesional scalp samples, especially alopecia totalis/universalis, versus normal scalp.

Germline CDR1 is SGHVS and CDR2 is FQNEAQ. This CDR3 comprises 13 residues. The V end was cut by 3 bases, the J end by 6 bases, with 11 bases between. RNA was extracted and reverse transcribed into cDNA as the sequencing template. Assay used: immunoSEQ multiplex PCR; TCRdb lists only in-frame clones, some missing. The sample yields about 76,000 clones, roughly 28% seen once. Described treatment: oral pan-JAK inhibitor, 5-10 mg twice daily. Starting from PBMCs, sorting isolated CD4+ and CD8+ T cells. This clonotype originated in a human donor with alopecia areata. The source was CD8+ T cells sorted from blood, collected at week 4, from a patient treated with tofacitinib. This chain connects TRBV7-8 to TRBJ1-2; D is ambiguous. The CDR3 DNA reads TGTGCCAGCAGCTTCGGCAGGTTGGATGGCTACACCTTC. Protein: CASSFGRLDGYTF. Using reference TRBV7-8 and TRBJ1-2 for the parts outside the CDR3, the full variable domain is GAGVSQSPRYKVAKRGQDVALRCDPISGHVSLFWYQQALGQGPEFLTYFQNEAQLDKSGLPSDRFFAERPEGSVSTLKIQRTQQEDSAVYLCASSFGRLDGYTFGSGTRLTVV.